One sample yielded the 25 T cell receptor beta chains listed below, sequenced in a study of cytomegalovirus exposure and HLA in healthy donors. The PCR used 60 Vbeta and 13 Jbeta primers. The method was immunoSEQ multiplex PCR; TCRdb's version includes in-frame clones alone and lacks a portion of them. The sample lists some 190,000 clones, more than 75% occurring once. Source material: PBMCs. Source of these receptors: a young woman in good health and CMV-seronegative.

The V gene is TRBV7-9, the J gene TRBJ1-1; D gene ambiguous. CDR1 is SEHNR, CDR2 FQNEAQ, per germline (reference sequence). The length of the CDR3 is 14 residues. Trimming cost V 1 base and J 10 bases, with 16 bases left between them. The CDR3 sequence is CASSLEFIVSGAFF. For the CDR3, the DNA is TGTGCCAGCAGCTTAGAGTTTATTGTATCGGGAGCTTTCTTT. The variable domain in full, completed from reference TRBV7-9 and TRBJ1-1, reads DTGVSQNPRHKITKRGQNVTFRCDPISEHNRLYWYRQTLGQGPEFLTYFQNEAQLEKSRLLSDRFSAERPKGSFSTLEIQRTEQGDSAMYLCASSLEFIVSGAFFGQGTRLTVV.

The CDR3 loop reads CASSLGSGQGPSPLHF. The CDR3 DNA reads as TGTGCCAGCAGCTTAGGATCGGGGCAGGGGCCATCACCCCTCCACTTT. V is TRBV7-2 and J is TRBJ1-6, with D possibly TRBD1 on 6 matching bases. V lost 1 base to trimming and J lost 10 bases, with 17 bases between them. Germline V gene lookup returns CDR1 SGHTA and CDR2 FQGNSA. The CDR3 is made up of 16 amino acids.

DNA for the CDR3: TGCGCCAGCAGCCAGGACCCACCCGGCCTAGCGGGAGTCTACGAGCAGTACTTC. It encodes CASSQDPPGLAGVYEQYF. The chain couples TRBV5-1 to TRBJ2-7; 10 positions agree with TRBD2. The length of the CDR3 is 18 residues. Trimming took 4 bases from V and 3 from J; bases not matched to a gene: 16. Germline CDR1 and CDR2: SGHRS and YFSETQ.

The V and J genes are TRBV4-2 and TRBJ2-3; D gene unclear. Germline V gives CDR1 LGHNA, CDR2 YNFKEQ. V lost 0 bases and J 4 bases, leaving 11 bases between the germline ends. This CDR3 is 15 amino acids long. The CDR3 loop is CASSQDPRSADTQYF. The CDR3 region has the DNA TGTGCCAGCAGCCAAGATCCCAGGTCTGCAGATACGCAGTATTTT.

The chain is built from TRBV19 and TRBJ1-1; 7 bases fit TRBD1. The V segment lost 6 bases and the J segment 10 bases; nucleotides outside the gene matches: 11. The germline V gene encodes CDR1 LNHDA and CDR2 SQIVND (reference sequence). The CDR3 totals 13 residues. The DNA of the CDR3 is TGTGCCAGTAGACCCGACAGGGAAAGTAGAGCTTTCTTT. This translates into CASRPDRESRAFF.

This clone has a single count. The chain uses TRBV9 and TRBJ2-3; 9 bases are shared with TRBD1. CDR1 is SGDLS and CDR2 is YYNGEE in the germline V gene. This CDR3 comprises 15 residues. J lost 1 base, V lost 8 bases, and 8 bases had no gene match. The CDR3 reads CASPSTGGCTDTQYF. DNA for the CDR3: TGTGCCAGTCCGTCGACAGGGGGATGCACAGATACGCAGTATTTT.

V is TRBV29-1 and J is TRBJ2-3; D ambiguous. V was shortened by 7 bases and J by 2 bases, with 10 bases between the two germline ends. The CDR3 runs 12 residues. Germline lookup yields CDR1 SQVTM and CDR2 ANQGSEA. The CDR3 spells CSADTSTDTQYF. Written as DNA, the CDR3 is TGCAGCGCCGACACCTCCACAGATACGCAGTATTTT.

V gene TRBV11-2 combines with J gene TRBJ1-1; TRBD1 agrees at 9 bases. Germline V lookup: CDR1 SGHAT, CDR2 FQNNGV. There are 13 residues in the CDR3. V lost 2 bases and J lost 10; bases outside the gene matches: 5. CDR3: CASSLLSTGGAFF. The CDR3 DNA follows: TGTGCCAGCAGCTTACTCTCGACAGGGGGAGCTTTCTTT. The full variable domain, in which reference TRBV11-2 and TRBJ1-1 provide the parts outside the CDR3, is EAGVAQSPRYKIIEKRQSVAFWCNPISGHATLYWYQQILGQGPKLLIQFQNNGVVDDSQLPKDRFSAERLKGVDSTLKIQPAKLEDSAVYLCASSLLSTGGAFFGQGTRLTVV.

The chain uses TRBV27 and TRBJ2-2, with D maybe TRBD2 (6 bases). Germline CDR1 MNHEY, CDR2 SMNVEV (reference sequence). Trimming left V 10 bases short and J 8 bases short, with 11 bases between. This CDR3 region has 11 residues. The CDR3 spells CATGGFGELFF. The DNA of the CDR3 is TGTGCCACCGGGGGTTTTGGGGAGCTGTTTTTT.

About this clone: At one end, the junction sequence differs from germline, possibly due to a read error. The CDR3 nucleotides read TGTGCCAGTAGTCCATGGACAGGCCCAGGGAATGGGCAGTTCTTC. Translating it yields CASSPWTGPGNGQFF. V and J are TRBV19 and TRBJ2-1; TRBD1 agrees at 7 bases. The CDR3 contains 15 residues. Looked up from germline, CDR1 is LNHDA and CDR2 is SQIVND (reference sequence).

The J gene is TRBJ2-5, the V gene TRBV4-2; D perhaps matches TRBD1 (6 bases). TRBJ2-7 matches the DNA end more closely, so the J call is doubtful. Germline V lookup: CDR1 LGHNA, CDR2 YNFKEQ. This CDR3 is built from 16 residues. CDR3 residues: CASSPKSTTGLDEQYF. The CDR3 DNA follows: TGTGCCAGCAGCCCTAAAAGCACCACAGGGTTGGACGAGCAGTACTTC.

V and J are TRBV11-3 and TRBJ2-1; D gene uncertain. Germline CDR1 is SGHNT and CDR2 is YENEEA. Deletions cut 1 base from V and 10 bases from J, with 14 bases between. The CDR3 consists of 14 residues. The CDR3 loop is CASSLGLSTWEQFF. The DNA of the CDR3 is TGTGCCAGCAGCTTAGGCCTTAGTACGTGGGAGCAGTTCTTC.

This chain's CDR3 is CATSARQGFGNEQFF. CDR3 nucleotide sequence: TGTGCCACCAGCGCCCGACAGGGGTTTGGCAATGAGCAGTTCTTC. The chain links TRBV15 to TRBJ2-1; 8 bases align to TRBD1. The CDR3 spans 15 residues. CDR1 is LNHNV and CDR2 is YYDKDF in the germline V gene (reference sequence). V was clipped by 5 bases and J by 6 bases; unmatched bases: 9.

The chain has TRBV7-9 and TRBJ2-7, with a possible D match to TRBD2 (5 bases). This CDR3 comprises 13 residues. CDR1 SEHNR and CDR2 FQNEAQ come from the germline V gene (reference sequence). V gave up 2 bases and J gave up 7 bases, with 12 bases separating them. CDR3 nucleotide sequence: TGTGCCAGCAGCTTACCGACTACCTGGGAGCAGTACTTC. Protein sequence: CASSLPTTWEQYF.

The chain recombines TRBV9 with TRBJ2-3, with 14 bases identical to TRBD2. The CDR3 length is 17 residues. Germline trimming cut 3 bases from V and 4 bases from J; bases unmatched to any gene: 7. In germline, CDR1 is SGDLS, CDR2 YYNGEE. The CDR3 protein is CASSAGTSGSWADTQYF. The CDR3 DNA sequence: TGTGCCAGCAGCGCGGGGACTAGCGGGAGTTGGGCAGATACGCAGTATTTT.

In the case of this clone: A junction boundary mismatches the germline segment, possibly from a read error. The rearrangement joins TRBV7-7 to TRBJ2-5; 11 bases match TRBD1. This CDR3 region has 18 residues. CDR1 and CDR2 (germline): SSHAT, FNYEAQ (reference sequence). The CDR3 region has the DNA TGTGCTAGCAGCCCTGGGACAGGGGGTATTGGGGTCCAAGAGACCCAGTACTTC. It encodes CASSPGTGGIGVQETQYF.

Here the CDR3 reads CASSEWGQDEQYF. CDR3 bases: TGTGCCAGCAGTGAATGGGGACAGGACGAGCAGTACTTC. The chain uses TRBV2 and TRBJ2-7, with TRBD1 identical over 8 bases. Germline lookup yields CDR1 SNHLY and CDR2 FYNNEI. The CDR3 is 13 amino acids. V gave up 2 bases and J gave up 5 bases; unmatched junction bases: 2.

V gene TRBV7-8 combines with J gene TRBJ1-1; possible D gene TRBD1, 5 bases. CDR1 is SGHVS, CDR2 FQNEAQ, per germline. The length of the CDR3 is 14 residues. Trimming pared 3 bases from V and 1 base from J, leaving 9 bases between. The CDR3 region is CASSFTGSNTEAFF. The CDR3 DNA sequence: TGTGCCAGCAGCTTTACAGGATCGAACACTGAAGCTTTCTTT. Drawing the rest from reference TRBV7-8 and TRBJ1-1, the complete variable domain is GAGVSQSPRYKVAKRGQDVALRCDPISGHVSLFWYQQALGQGPEFLTYFQNEAQLDKSGLPSDRFFAERPEGSVSTLKIQRTQQEDSAVYLCASSFTGSNTEAFFGQGTRLTVV.

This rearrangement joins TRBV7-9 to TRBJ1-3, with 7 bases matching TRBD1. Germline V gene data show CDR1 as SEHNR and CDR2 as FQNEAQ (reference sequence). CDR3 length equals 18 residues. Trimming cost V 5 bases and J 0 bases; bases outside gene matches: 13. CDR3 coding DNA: TGTGCCAGCAGCCTAGGGGACCCTACAGGGGCCTCTGGAAACACCATATATTTT. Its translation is CASSLGDPTGASGNTIYF.

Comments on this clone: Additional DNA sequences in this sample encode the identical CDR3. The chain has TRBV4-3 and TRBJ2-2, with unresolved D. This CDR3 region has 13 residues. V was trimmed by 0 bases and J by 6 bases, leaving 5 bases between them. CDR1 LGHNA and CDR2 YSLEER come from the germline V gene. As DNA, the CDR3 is TGCGCCAGCAGCCAAGATCGAGCCGGGGAGCTGTTTTTT. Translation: CASSQDRAGELFF.

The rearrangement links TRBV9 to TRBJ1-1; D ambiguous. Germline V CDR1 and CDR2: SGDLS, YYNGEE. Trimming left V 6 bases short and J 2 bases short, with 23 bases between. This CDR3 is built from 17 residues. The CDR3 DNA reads TGTGCCAGCAACCGATCCCCAAACCCGGGGTCTAACACTGAAGCTTTCTTT. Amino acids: CASNRSPNPGSNTEAFF.

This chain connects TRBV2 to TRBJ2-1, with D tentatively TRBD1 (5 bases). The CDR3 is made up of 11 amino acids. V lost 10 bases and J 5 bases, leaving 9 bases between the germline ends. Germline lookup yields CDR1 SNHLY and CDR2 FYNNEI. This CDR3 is CAIAGNNEQFF. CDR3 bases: TGTGCCATCGCAGGGAACAATGAGCAGTTCTTC.

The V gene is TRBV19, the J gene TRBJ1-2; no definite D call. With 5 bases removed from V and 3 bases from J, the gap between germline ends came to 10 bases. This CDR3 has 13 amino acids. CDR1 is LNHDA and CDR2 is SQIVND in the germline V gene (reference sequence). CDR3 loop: CASSEDYYYGYTF. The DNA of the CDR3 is TGTGCCAGTAGTGAGGACTACTACTATGGCTACACCTTC.

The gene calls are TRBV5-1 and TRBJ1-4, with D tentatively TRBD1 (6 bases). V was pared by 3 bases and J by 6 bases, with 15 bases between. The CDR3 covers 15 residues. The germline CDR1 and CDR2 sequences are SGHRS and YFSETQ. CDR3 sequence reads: CASSSTGREDEKLFF. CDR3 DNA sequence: TGCGCCAGCAGCTCAACAGGGCGGGAGGATGAAAAACTGTTTTTT.

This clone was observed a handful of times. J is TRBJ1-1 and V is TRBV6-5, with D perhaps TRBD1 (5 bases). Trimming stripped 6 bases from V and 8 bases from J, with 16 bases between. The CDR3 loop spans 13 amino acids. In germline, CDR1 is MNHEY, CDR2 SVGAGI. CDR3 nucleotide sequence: TGTGCCAGCAGGCCGACAGTTTCTTTAGAAGCTTTCTTT. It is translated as CASRPTVSLEAFF.